Below are 17 T cell receptor beta chains sequenced from a single sample in a study of T cell responses to AZD1222 COVID-19 vaccine. Method: immunoSEQ multiplex PCR; TCRdb's copy keeps in-frame clones and lacks some. The profile covers tens of thousands of clones, with 65% to 80% appearing a single time and 9% to 14% taken by the ten largest. The specimen was peripheral blood, collected on day 0 of AZD1222 vaccination. These receptor sequences come from an adult in good health.

Details on this clone: Only one base separates this from a far larger clonotype, so it likely reflects a read error. The chain employs TRBV7-9 and TRBJ2-7; perhaps D is TRBD1 or TRBD2 (5 bases each). The CDR3 runs to 16 residues. Germline CDR1 reads SEHNR; CDR2 reads FQNEAQ (reference sequence). For the CDR3, the DNA is TGTGCCAGCTGCTTAGAGTCGGGGCCCCGACCTTACGAGCAGTACTTC. Protein sequence: CASCLESGPRPYEQYF.

DNA for the CDR3: TGTGCCAGCGGGAAACACCAAGAGACCCAGTACTTC. It is translated as CASGKHQETQYF. V usage is TRBV6-5 and J usage is TRBJ2-5; no reliable D call. This CDR3 has 12 amino acids. Germline loops: CDR1 MNHEY, CDR2 SVGAGI. V was trimmed by 8 bases and J by 0 bases, leaving 7 bases between them.

V and J are TRBV12-1 and TRBJ2-7; the table's D call, TRBD1, has no DNA check behind it. TRBV12-1 is described as a pseudogene. The CDR3 consists of 14 residues. CDR3: CASSALMTGFEQYF. In DNA, the CDR3 is TGTGCCAGCAGCGCCCTCATGACAGGGTTCGAGCAGTACTTC.

This clone is medium-sized (0.01 to 0.1%) by share. This sequence joins TRBV7-9 and TRBJ1-4; weak D call: TRBD1 (6 bases). Trimming cost V 1 base and J 5 bases, with 11 bases left between them. The V gene's germline CDR1 is SEHNR and CDR2 FQNEAQ (reference sequence). The CDR3 consists of 15 residues. CDR3 amino acids: CASSLEGGHNEKLFF. The CDR3 nucleotides read TGTGCCAGCAGCTTAGAGGGGGGGCACAATGAAAAACTGTTTTTT. Complete variable domain (other parts from reference TRBV7-9 and TRBJ1-4): DTGVSQNPRHKITKRGQNVTFRCDPISEHNRLYWYRQTLGQGPEFLTYFQNEAQLEKSRLLSDRFSAERPKGSFSTLEIQRTEQGDSAMYLCASSLEGGHNEKLFFGSGTQLSVL.

The gene calls are TRBV27 and TRBJ1-1; D is perhaps TRBD1 (6 bases). The ends were cut back, 11 bases at V and 4 bases at J, with 17 bases in the middle. Germline V gives CDR1 MNHEY, CDR2 SMNVEV (reference sequence). The CDR3 length is 13 residues. CDR3 bases: TGTGCCGTTCTAGACAGGACCAGCACTGAAGCTTTCTTT. This codes for CAVLDRTSTEAFF.

The chain uses TRBV6-5 and TRBJ2-3, with TRBD2 as a possible D gene (6 bases). Trimming took 8 bases from V and 0 from J, leaving 9 bases between them. The CDR3 contains 13 residues. CDR1 and CDR2 from the germline V gene are MNHEY and SVGAGI. CDR3 nucleotides: TGTGCCAGCGACGGGACTAGCACAGATACGCAGTATTTT. As protein: CASDGTSTDTQYF.

This clone appeared a few times. This sequence joins TRBV9 and TRBJ2-7, with no clear D. The CDR3 extends over 12 amino acids. CDR1 is SGDLS, CDR2 YYNGEE, per germline. V was clipped by 0 bases and J by 4 bases, with 5 bases between them. The CDR3 protein is CASSVDLYEQYF. The DNA of the CDR3 is TGTGCCAGCAGCGTAGATTTGTACGAGCAGTACTTC.

The chain couples TRBV7-6 to TRBJ2-3, with 7 bases that match TRBD2. Unmatched junction bases numbered 6, after V lost 1 base and J lost 2 bases. Germline CDR1 reads SGHVS; CDR2 reads FNYEAQ. The CDR3 has 16 amino acids. The CDR3 reads CASSLVLAGVTDTQYF. Written as DNA, the CDR3 is TGTGCCAGCAGCTTAGTTTTGGCGGGGGTCACAGATACGCAGTATTTT.

The V call is TRBV5-1, the J call TRBJ2-2; 8 nucleotides line up with TRBD1. The CDR3 spans 12 residues. J was trimmed by 7 bases and V by 7 bases; bases with no gene match: 3. Germline lookup yields CDR1 SGHRS and CDR2 YFSETQ. CDR3: CASQQGVGELFF. CDR3 coding DNA: TGCGCCAGCCAACAGGGGGTCGGGGAGCTGTTTTTT.

The chain employs TRBV10-3 and TRBJ1-2; 7 bases match TRBD1. This CDR3 contains 14 residues. Germline CDR1 and CDR2: ENHRY and SYGVKD. V lost 4 bases to trimming and J lost 0 bases; unmatched junction nucleotides: 2. DNA for the CDR3: TGTGCCATCAGTGGGGACAGTACTAACTATGGCTACACCTTC. It yields the protein CAISGDSTNYGYTF.

The chain uses TRBV5-1 and TRBJ1-1; no clear D gene. The V and J ends lost 0 bases and 1 base respectively, with 10 bases between them. The germline gives CDR1 SGHRS, CDR2 YFSETQ. The CDR3 loop spans 15 amino acids. CDR3 in amino acids: CASSLGSISNTEAFF. The CDR3 DNA follows: TGCGCCAGCAGCTTGGGGAGCATTTCGAACACTGAAGCTTTCTTT.

The chain carries TRBV7-2 and TRBJ2-5, with no clear D. V was cut by 2 bases and J by 5 bases, with 6 bases left in between. The CDR3 runs 12 residues. In germline, CDR1 is SGHTA, CDR2 FQGNSA. CDR3 amino acids: CASSLNRETQYF. The CDR3 DNA follows: TGTGCCAGCAGCTTAAATAGGGAGACCCAGTACTTC.

The rearrangement links TRBV4-1 to TRBJ2-7; D is unclear. The germline gives CDR1 MGHRA, CDR2 YSYEKL. The V gene lost 10 bases and the J gene lost 2 bases, with 30 bases spanning the gap. This CDR3 is 18 amino acids long. CDR3 sequence reads: CATMSFSTVAERAYEQYF. The CDR3 nucleotides are TGCGCCACAATGTCATTCTCCACCGTAGCCGAGAGAGCCTACGAGCAGTACTTC.

This clone was counted only a few times. The CDR3 region is CASSLDRARNTIYF. The CDR3 nucleotides read TGTGCCAGCAGCTTGGACAGGGCTAGAAACACCATATATTTT. V usage is TRBV7-9 and J usage is TRBJ1-3; 8 bases are shared with TRBD1. Germline loops: CDR1 SEHNR, CDR2 FQNEAQ (reference sequence). The CDR3 extends over 14 amino acids. With 3 bases clipped from V and 5 bases from J, the junction kept 3 bases outside the gene matches.

CDR3 residues: CASSPTGNYGYTF. CDR3 nucleotides: TGCGCCAGCAGCCCGACAGGGAACTATGGCTACACCTTC. The chain joins TRBV5-1 to TRBJ1-2; 7 bases are shared with TRBD1. V dropped 4 bases and J dropped 2; count of bases not matched to a gene: 2. The CDR3 covers 13 residues. Germline loops: CDR1 SGHRS, CDR2 YFSETQ.

J is TRBJ2-3 and V is TRBV19; tentative D call: TRBD1 (5 bases). Germline assignment: CDR1 LNHDA and CDR2 SQIVND (reference sequence). Trimming cost V 3 bases and J 0 bases, with 7 bases left between them. This CDR3 has 14 residues. CDR3 amino acids: CASSIQGSTDTQYF. CDR3 DNA sequence: TGTGCCAGTAGTATTCAGGGCAGCACAGATACGCAGTATTTT.

The chain recombines TRBV3-1 (or the pseudogene TRBV3-2) with TRBJ1-5; D is ambiguous. V gave up 4 bases and J gave up 6 bases, with 16 bases separating them. The CDR3 totals 15 residues. The V gene's germline CDR1 is LGHDT and CDR2 YNNKEL (reference sequence). CDR3 sequence (DNA): TGTGCCAGCAGCCCGAGTGGGAAGCTGGTTCAGCCCCAGCATTTT. It specifies CASSPSGKLVQPQHF.